Sequencing of this T cell receptor (beta chain) was carried out in a study of blood T cell repertoires in COVID-19. Study-level information: Acute-phase and convalescent COVID-19 samples originated in the United States, Italy and Spain. T cells, B-cell-depleted T cells, or PBMCs provided the cDNA or gDNA that served as material.

Trimming removed 0 bases from V and 1 base from J; junction bases left unmatched: 7. The CDR3 has 17 residues. The germline CDR1 and CDR2 sequences are LGHNA and YSLEER. Original processing methods: Estimated nucleated cell counts came from reference gene primer amplification. Only in-frame clones appear in the TCRdb table, and some are missing; sequencing was by immunoSEQ multiplex PCR. That table furnishes V, J and clone size, whereas the DNA furnished D and trimming. The sample has 150,000 to 200,000 clones, more than 75% seen once. This sequence joins TRBV4-3 and TRBJ1-1; 8 bases are a match to TRBD1. The TCR was taken from a man aged 18-30 years with active or convalescent COVID-19. Sequencing was carried out using peripheral blood. CDR3 DNA sequence: TGCGCCAGCAGCCAAGAAGTGACAGGGGTTGGGAACACTGAAGCTTTCTTT. This translates into CASSQEVTGVGNTEAFF.